This entry concerns a single T cell receptor beta chain. MiXCR, run by TCRdb on the reads, gives a single entry per CDR3 protein. The sample has 250,000 to 300,000 distinct CDR3 sequences, around 15% seen once. The data stem from a study of T cell repertoires in cytomegalovirus infection. This CDR3 region has 13 residues. Germline values: CDR1 SNHLY, CDR2 FYNNEI. V dropped 8 bases and J dropped 4; count of bases not matched to a gene: 7. Material: CD8+ T cells from PBMCs. This receptor was taken from a human donor in good health (CMV status not recorded). Some clones in this sample may be carry-over from other donors' samples. The chain couples TRBV2 to TRBJ2-7; TRBD2 aligns across 8 bases. CDR3 sequence: CASLGLAQYEQYF. Written as DNA, the CDR3 is TGTGCCAGCTTAGGACTAGCCCAGTACGAGCAGTACTTC.